What follows are 25 T cell receptor beta chains derived from one specimen sequenced in a study of T cell responses to AZD1222 COVID-19 vaccine. TCRdb's table, derived via immunoSEQ multiplex PCR, lists solely in-frame clones and lacks some. Here the sample spans 150,000 to 170,000 clones, roughly nine tenths being singletons. Sequenced here: peripheral blood, sampled on day 0 of AZD1222 vaccination. Receptors originate from an adult in good health.

The chain combines TRBV6-5 with TRBJ2-2, with D perhaps TRBD2 (7 bases). Germline-derived CDR1 and CDR2 are MNHEY and SVGAGI. The CDR3 is 16 residues long. V was shortened by 0 bases and J by 6 bases, with 14 bases between the two germline ends. CDR3 nucleotides: TGTGCCAGCAGTTACTCGGGGGGGCCTATAGCCGGGGAGCTGTTTTTT. Its protein is CASSYSGGPIAGELFF.

The chain links TRBV27 to TRBJ1-2; perhaps TRBD1 as D (6 bases). Germline CDR1 MNHEY, CDR2 SMNVEV (reference sequence). This CDR3 comprises 15 residues. V lost 1 base, J lost 4 bases, and 13 bases lay in between. The CDR3, as DNA: TGTGCCAGCAGTTTATTAGGGGGGGCGGGCTATGGCTACACCTTC. The encoded protein is CASSLLGGAGYGYTF.

The CDR3 DNA reads TGTGCCAGCAGTTACCCAGGCAGGGGGGATAATTCACCCCTCCACTTT. This translates into CASSYPGRGDNSPLHF. This chain joins TRBV6-5 and TRBJ1-6; 7 nucleotides match TRBD1. The CDR3 loop spans 16 amino acids. The germline CDR1 and CDR2 sequences are MNHEY and SVGAGI. The junction had 6 bases not matched to a gene; V was cut back by 2 bases and J by 5 bases.

The chain carries TRBV13 and TRBJ1-1; D is ambiguous. CDR1 and CDR2 from the germline V gene are PRHDT and FYEKMQ (reference sequence). The CDR3 runs to 14 residues. The V end lost 5 bases, the J end lost 6 bases, and 16 bases lay between the germline ends. The CDR3 protein is CASSEPSGTPEAFF. The DNA of the CDR3 is TGTGCCAGCAGCGAACCCTCAGGAACCCCTGAAGCTTTCTTT.

This chain links TRBV7-8 with TRBJ1-2; D gene ambiguous. The germline V gene has CDR1 SGHVS and CDR2 FQNEAQ. The CDR3 has 15 residues. With 1 base removed from V and 0 bases from J, the gap between germline ends came to 9 bases. DNA for the CDR3: TGTGCCAGCAGCTTAGGGGCCAATTCTAACTATGGCTACACCTTC. This gives the protein CASSLGANSNYGYTF.

The V gene is TRBV7-2, the J gene TRBJ2-7; D remains unclear. The CDR3 sequence is 13 residues long. Trimming stripped 4 bases from V and 5 bases from J, with 12 bases between. The germline gives CDR1 SGHTA, CDR2 FQGNSA. CDR3 in DNA: TGTGCCAGCAGCTACCAGAACGAGGACGAGCAGTACTTC. Residues: CASSYQNEDEQYF.

The chain carries TRBV5-1 and TRBJ2-1; D ambiguous. Germline CDR1 and CDR2: SGHRS and YFSETQ. Trimming left V 0 bases short and J 4 bases short, with 8 bases between. The length of the CDR3 is 14 residues. CDR3 loop: CASSLVSNYNEQFF. DNA of the CDR3: TGCGCCAGCAGCTTGGTCTCCAATTACAATGAGCAGTTCTTC.

This chain uses TRBV30 with TRBJ1-4, with a weak D call TRBD1 (6 bases). The CDR3 extends over 15 amino acids. Germline V gene sequence: CDR1 GTSNPN, CDR2 SVGIG (reference sequence). V was clipped by 8 bases and J by 2 bases, with 18 bases between them. CDR3 coding DNA: TGTGCCCGCGCTCCGACAGGCGCTACTAATGAAAAACTGTTTTTT. Translated: CARAPTGATNEKLFF. The full variable domain, its missing parts supplied by reference TRBV30 and TRBJ1-4, is SQTIHQWPATLVQPVGSPLSLECTVEGTSNPNLYWYRQAAGRGLQLLFYSVGIGQISSEVPQNLSASRPQDRQFILSSKKLLLSDSGFYLCARAPTGATNEKLFFGSGTQLSVL.

This chain connects TRBV3-1 (or the pseudogene TRBV3-2) to TRBJ1-1, with 7 bases aligning to TRBD1. The CDR3 covers 14 residues. Germline V gives CDR1 LGHDT, CDR2 YNNKEL (reference sequence). V was pared by 2 bases and J by 5 bases, with 5 bases of the junction left unmatched. The CDR3 sequence is CASSQPGGQTEAFF. The CDR3 nucleotides are TGTGCCAGCAGCCAACCTGGGGGACAGACTGAAGCTTTCTTT.

As DNA, the CDR3 is TGCGCCAGCAGCTTGGATACAGGGATGGAGACCCAGTACTTC. Translation: CASSLDTGMETQYF. V and J are TRBV5-1 and TRBJ2-5, with D tentatively TRBD1 (6 bases). Germline V gene data show CDR1 as SGHRS and CDR2 as YFSETQ. Trimming pared 0 bases from V and 5 bases from J, leaving 11 bases between. This CDR3 contains 14 residues.

The V and J genes are TRBV9 and TRBJ2-2; D not resolved. This CDR3 contains 15 residues. V was cut by 0 bases and J by 4 bases, with 10 bases left in between. Germline V lookup: CDR1 SGDLS, CDR2 YYNGEE. DNA of the CDR3: TGTGCCAGCAGCGTAGAATTCGGCGGCACCGGGGAGCTGTTTTTT. This translates into CASSVEFGGTGELFF.

V is TRBV28 and J is TRBJ1-1, with TRBD1 matching over 11 bases. V lost 5 bases, J lost 3 bases, and 5 bases stayed unmatched. Germline CDR1 and CDR2: MDHEN and SYDVKM. CDR3 size: 15 residues. CDR3 region: CASSGQGAGDTEAFF. Here the CDR3 DNA reads TGTGCCAGCAGTGGACAGGGGGCGGGAGACACTGAAGCTTTCTTT.

The CDR3 nucleotides read TGTGCCAGCAGCTTTGCGGACAGATCGGAAGGCTACACCTTC. Translation: CASSFADRSEGYTF. The genes are TRBV5-5 and TRBJ1-2, with D perhaps TRBD1 (6 bases). The CDR3 has 14 amino acids. Germline V gene sequence: CDR1 SGHKS, CDR2 YYEKEE (reference sequence). V lost 2 bases and J lost 8, with 16 bases in between.

This chain links TRBV5-5 with TRBJ2-5, with unresolved D. The CDR3 runs 10 residues. Germline V lookup: CDR1 SGHKS, CDR2 YYEKEE (reference sequence). V dropped 7 bases and J dropped 4 bases, with 5 bases sitting between them. The CDR3 sequence is CASSAETQYF. CDR3 sequence (DNA): TGTGCCAGCTCGGCAGAGACCCAGTACTTC.

The chain is built from TRBV9 and TRBJ2-2; TRBD1 matches 7 bases. CDR1 is SGDLS, CDR2 YYNGEE, per germline. This CDR3 is built from 14 residues. With 0 bases clipped from V and 6 bases from J, the junction kept 2 bases outside the gene matches. CDR3 coding DNA: TGTGCCAGCAGCGTAGACCAGGGGGCCGGGGAGCTGTTTTTT. Its translation is CASSVDQGAGELFF.

This chain links TRBV7-8 with TRBJ2-1, with TRBD2 identical over 9 bases. CDR1 SGHVS and CDR2 FQNEAQ come from the germline V gene. This CDR3 region has 12 residues. V lost 5 bases to trimming and J lost 13 bases; unmatched junction nucleotides: 6. CDR3 nucleotides: TGTGCCAGCAGCCGAGCGGGGGGTGCTCAGTTCTTC. It is translated as CASSRAGGAQFF. Based on the CDR3 plus reference TRBV7-8 and TRBJ2-1, the full variable domain is GAGVSQSPRYKVAKRGQDVALRCDPISGHVSLFWYQQALGQGPEFLTYFQNEAQLDKSGLPSDRFFAERPEGSVSTLKIQRTQQEDSAVYLCASSRAGGAQFFGPGTRLTVL.

The chain links TRBV11-2 to TRBJ1-2, with unresolved D. CDR1 SGHAT and CDR2 FQNNGV come from the germline V gene. This CDR3 contains 13 residues. The ends were cut back, 3 bases at V and 2 bases at J, with 7 bases in the middle. This CDR3 is CASSLSANYGYTF. CDR3 sequence (DNA): TGTGCCAGCAGCTTGAGTGCCAACTATGGCTACACCTTC. Full variable domain (remainder filled in from reference TRBV11-2 and TRBJ1-2): EAGVAQSPRYKIIEKRQSVAFWCNPISGHATLYWYQQILGQGPKLLIQFQNNGVVDDSQLPKDRFSAERLKGVDSTLKIQPAKLEDSAVYLCASSLSANYGYTFGSGTRLTVV.

The rearrangement uses TRBV9 and TRBJ1-2, with D unresolved. The CDR3 is made up of 17 amino acids. Germline CDR1 SGDLS, CDR2 YYNGEE. Trimming removed 3 bases from V and 0 bases from J, with 18 bases in between. The CDR3 DNA follows: TGTGCCAGCAGCGAACAGTGGATAACCGGGCCTAACTATGGCTACACCTTC. Translated, it gives CASSEQWITGPNYGYTF.

This chain connects TRBV20-1 to TRBJ2-7; D ambiguous. Trimming removed 6 bases at V and 7 bases at J, with 13 bases between. The CDR3 runs 11 residues. Germline assignment: CDR1 DFQATT and CDR2 SNEGSKA (reference sequence). CDR3 in DNA: TGCAGTGCCCAAAAAATTCTGGAGCAGTACTTC. Protein product: CSAQKILEQYF.

V is TRBV6-5 and J is TRBJ2-1; D could derive from TRBD1 or TRBD2 (5 bases each). Trimming removed 5 bases at V and 7 bases at J, with 15 bases between. The CDR3 contains 14 residues. The germline V gene encodes CDR1 MNHEY and CDR2 SVGAGI. The CDR3 is CASSRPGTQNEQFF. In DNA, the CDR3 is TGTGCCAGCAGTAGGCCTGGGACGCAGAATGAGCAGTTCTTC.

CDR3 sequence (DNA): TGTGCCAGCAGCGAGAGGGGACAGGGATCTAACTATGGCTACACCTTC. Translation gives CASSERGQGSNYGYTF. J is TRBJ1-2 and V is TRBV9; the match to TRBD1 covers 9 bases. Germline V gene data show CDR1 as SGDLS and CDR2 as YYNGEE. CDR3 length: 16 amino acids. V was clipped by 3 bases and J by 0 bases; unmatched bases: 6.

The chain employs TRBV7-8 and TRBJ1-1; TRBD1 matches 8 bases. V dropped 3 bases and J dropped 5; count of bases not matched to a gene: 8. CDR3 length: 15 residues. Per the germline V gene, CDR1 is SGHVS and CDR2 is FQNEAQ. Here the CDR3 reads CASSFGQGSGTEAFF. The DNA of the CDR3 is TGTGCCAGCAGCTTTGGACAGGGAAGTGGGACTGAAGCTTTCTTT.

The V gene is TRBV10-2, the J gene TRBJ1-4; D gene unclear. The V gene lost 7 bases and the J gene lost 8 bases, with 14 bases spanning the gap. This CDR3 is built from 13 residues. Germline CDR1 and CDR2: WSHSY and SAAADI. The chain's CDR3 is CASTPVDGEKLFF. In nucleotides, the CDR3 is TGCGCCAGCACCCCGGTCGATGGCGAAAAACTGTTTTTT.

The rearrangement uses TRBV3-1 (or the pseudogene TRBV3-2) and TRBJ2-1, with TRBD1 matching over 7 bases. The V gene's germline CDR1 is LGHDT and CDR2 YNNKEL (reference sequence). The J segment lost 8 bases and the V segment lost 8 bases, leaving 6 bases of the junction unmatched. The CDR3 has 12 amino acids. The CDR3 protein is CASQLRGYEQFF. The CDR3 nucleotides read TGTGCCAGCCAGCTCAGGGGGTATGAGCAGTTCTTC.

This sequence joins TRBV6-5 and TRBJ1-1; D remains unclear. The CDR3 covers 16 residues. Germline V gives CDR1 MNHEY, CDR2 SVGAGI. V lost 0 bases to trimming and J lost 1 base, with 12 bases between them. The CDR3 spells CASSYSRGRWNTEAFF. The CDR3 DNA follows: TGTGCCAGCAGTTACTCGCGGGGAAGGTGGAACACTGAAGCTTTCTTT.